The T cell receptor beta chain under discussion was sequenced for a study of T-cell memory formation after mild COVID-19 (dated by TCRdb to about 2021). About the full investigation: TCR sequence clusters from the two donors were found to be largely donor specific. T-cell clones expanding and contracting after mild COVID-19 in a couple of donors were tracked by longitudinal TCRalpha and TCRbeta repertoire sequencing. Two young, previously healthy adult volunteers, one female and one male, were included in the cohort. General study outcomes and caveats: Balanced CD4/CD8 phenotypes were observed for clones contracting from day 15 to 85, whereas a bias towards CD4+ was observed for a second wave of clones expanding from day 15 to 37. The study covered only two mild cases, and larger cohorts including severe cases with pre-infection samples were considered necessary. Contracting CD4+ clones were found mainly in CM and EM memory subsets, while CD8+ clones were enriched in EMRA. Whether the second-wave clones peaking on day 37 were SARS-CoV-2 specific was not confirmed. Some responding clones were detected in pre-infection memory, suggesting pre-existing cross-reactive memory T cells joined the SARS-CoV-2 response.

The data were produced on an Illumina NovaSeq 6000. TCRalpha and TCRbeta cDNA libraries were constructed by 5'RACE with constant-segment primers, with sample barcodes and unique molecular identifiers being introduced. RNA was extracted from every sample with Trizol reagent. Libraries were amplified in two PCR steps, with a second sample barcode and Illumina TruSeq adapters added in the second step. Sequencing of the libraries was done on an Illumina NovaSeq, producing 2 x 150 bp paired-end reads. The original pipeline was this. The reads were demultiplexed and collapsed into UMI-guided consensus sequences using migec v1.2.7. Using mixcr v2.1.11, UMI consensuses were aligned to TRA and TRB V and J templates and then assembled into clonotypes. A clonotype was counted as expanded or contracted only if both edgeR and NoisET called the change significant, with noise models trained on biological replicates. For edgeR calls, the thresholds were a false discovery rate-adjusted p below 0.01 and a log2 fold-change of 1. PCA with hierarchical clustering of max-normalized trajectories of the 1000 most abundant clonotypes was used as exploratory dynamics analysis. Each responding clone was given a CD4 or CD8 phenotype based on the CD4+ and CD8+ repertoires, which had been sequenced separately. TCRdb itself trimmed the public reads at Q25 with fastp, ran MiXCR and retained productive beta chains. Under each unique CDR3 protein, matching rows form one entry showing the most common genes and DNA. Clone size and V and J calls follow TCRdb, not the original study. In all, the sample holds 470,000 or so distinct CDR3 sequences, and 18% of those were seen once. Over 9% of the sample is held by the ten biggest clonotypes.

PBMCs were isolated by Ficoll-Paque density gradient centrifugation. Of note for this clonotype: Its antigen remains undetermined. Base qualities are missing; no much larger clone stands one base away.

The sequence came from an adult woman who had mild COVID-19 (a few samples of this study predate the infection). The sample titles of this study are shuffled in the database, so cell type and time point are left out; the donor was told from shared clones. The specimen was PBMCs or a T cell subset sorted from them (not recorded which).

The CDR3 protein sequence reads: CASSAGGGYTF. DNA sequence: TGCGCCAGCAGCGCCGGAGGTGGCTACACCTTC. The chain couples TRBV5-1 to TRBJ1-2; no confident D gene assignment can be made. The germline V gene encodes CDR1 SGHRS and CDR2 YFSETQ. From cysteine to phenylalanine, the CDR3 is 11 amino acids long. The entry retains the CDR3 DNA only, 33 bases that are in frame from base 1. V sheds 4 bases and J sheds 7 bases, leaving 8 bases between their ends.